This T cell receptor beta chain emerged from a study of tumor-infiltrating lymphocytes in primary liver carcinoma. General study findings and limits: Appearing in all five tumor regions was true of only about 7.5-25% of top clones.

Total RNA (around 0.45 ug) served as template for TCR beta cDNA synthesis primed by a constant-region primer. Three-round nested multiplex PCR performed with slightly modified ARM-PCR produced the TCR beta libraries. PCR rounds one and two used TRBV1-TRBV30 forward primers with a C-beta reverse primer for around 9 cycles each. Each CDR3 protein is one row after TCRdb ran MiXCR on the multiplex PCR reads. This table holds some 64,000 distinct CDR3 sequences, about three quarters found once. The CDR3 loop spans 13 amino acids. Notes on this clonotype: The antigen remains undetermined. A junction boundary mismatches the germline segment, possibly from a read error.

Joint extraction of RNA and DNA used about 17-31 mg of bulk tissue that was unsorted. Subjects presented with primary liver carcinoma managed by surgical resection. Over 85% of the cells were viable tumor cells in every tumor sample. The receptor comes from a middle-aged man with primary liver carcinoma and hepatitis B virus infection. Sequenced sample: liver tumor tissue from sampling region 4. The subset is: tumor region T4, right-lateral pole. The chain recombines TRBV12-3 or TRBV12-4 with TRBJ2-1; D unresolved. In nucleotides, the CDR3 is TGCGCCAGTGAACCGAGAGGCTACAATGAGCATTTCTTC. Its protein is CASEPRGYNEHFF.